These 14 T cell receptor beta chains were all obtained from the same sample, sequenced in a study of T-cell memory formation after mild COVID-19. From the 5' RACE reads, TCRdb called clonotypes with MiXCR, one entry per CDR3 protein. The table lists 250,000 to 350,000 distinct CDR3 sequences, just under 20% of them singletons. Sequencing was performed on PBMCs or a T cell subset sorted from them (not recorded which). Receptor source: a man aged 18 to 30 who had mild COVID-19 (a few samples of this study predate the infection). Cell type and time point are not known.

The chain links TRBV5-1 to TRBJ1-1; D perhaps matches TRBD1 (5 bases). The germline V and J ends were trimmed by 3 bases and 0 bases, with 12 bases remaining between them. Germline CDR1 and CDR2: SGHRS and YFSETQ. The CDR3 runs 15 residues. As DNA, the CDR3 is TGCGCCAGCAGCTCTCACAGGAGCATGAACACTGAAGCTTTCTTT. This translates into CASSSHRSMNTEAFF.

In the case of this clonotype: The junction shows a germline mismatch at one end, possibly a read error. The rearrangement links TRBV24-1 to TRBJ2-1; TRBD2 matches 9 bases. CDR1 is KGHDR, CDR2 SFDVKD, per germline. The CDR3 is 16 amino acids. The CDR3 reads CDTSDRVAGANNEQFF. The CDR3 bases are TGTGACACCAGTGATAGGGTAGCGGGGGCCAACAATGAGCAGTTCTTC.

This rearrangement joins TRBV5-1 to TRBJ1-1, with D unresolved. Per the germline V gene, CDR1 is SGHRS and CDR2 is YFSETQ. The V gene lost 2 bases and the J gene lost 5 bases, with 19 bases spanning the gap. The CDR3 extends over 16 amino acids. DNA for the CDR3: TGCGCCAGCAGCTTAAACCGTAATCAGAGAGGGACTGAAGCTTTCTTT. The encoded protein is CASSLNRNQRGTEAFF. Variable domain in full (rest from reference TRBV5-1 and TRBJ1-1): KAGVTQTPRYLIKTRGQQVTLSCSPISGHRSVSWYQQTPGQGLQFLFEYFSETQRNKGNFPGRFSGRQFSNSRSEMNVSTLELGDSALYLCASSLNRNQRGTEAFFGQGTRLTVV.

The V gene is TRBV20-1, the J gene TRBJ1-5, with TRBD1 matching 7 bases. Looked up from germline, CDR1 is DFQATT and CDR2 is SNEGSKA (reference sequence). This CDR3 is built from 16 residues. V dropped 2 bases and J dropped 2; count of bases not matched to a gene: 9. The CDR3 DNA follows: TGCAGTGCTAGAAGGGCTGACAGGGAGGGCAATCAGCCCCAGCATTTT. Translated, it gives CSARRADREGNQPQHF.

In this sample, this clonotype turned up a few times. In nucleotides, the CDR3 is TGTGCCAGCAGCTTCGGGGGAGGCCACTACAATGAGCAGTTCTTC. This codes for CASSFGGGHYNEQFF. The rearrangement uses TRBV7-2 and TRBJ2-1, with D perhaps matching TRBD2 (6 bases). The CDR3 consists of 15 residues. Germline CDR1 SGHTA, CDR2 FQGNSA. V lost 3 bases and J 3 bases, leaving 12 bases between the germline ends.

The chain combines TRBV15 with TRBJ2-7, with a possible D match to TRBD1 (6 bases). Germline CDR1 reads LNHNV; CDR2 reads YYDKDF (reference sequence). The V gene lost 1 base and the J gene lost 5 bases, with 15 bases spanning the gap. The CDR3 has 15 residues. Written as DNA, the CDR3 is TGTGCCACCAGCAGAGGCACCCGAGGGGGTCACGAGCAGTACGTC. This translates into CATSRGTRGGHEQYV.

Only a few counts were recorded for this clonotype. The chain joins TRBV5-1 to TRBJ1-3, with D unclear. Germline V gene sequence: CDR1 SGHRS, CDR2 YFSETQ. Trimming stripped 4 bases from V and 2 bases from J, with 7 bases between. This CDR3 comprises 13 residues. The CDR3, as DNA: TGCGCCAGCAGCGGGGAAACTGGAAACACCATATATTTT. Protein: CASSGETGNTIYF.

The CDR3 spells CASSPNRNTEAFF. The CDR3 DNA reads TGTGCCAGCAGCCCCAACAGAAACACTGAAGCTTTCTTT. The chain has TRBV7-7 and TRBJ1-1, with unresolved D. V was cut by 5 bases and J by 2 bases, with 9 bases left in between. Germline CDR1 is SSHAT and CDR2 is FNYEAQ (reference sequence). The CDR3 consists of 13 residues.

CDR3 sequence: CASSMIQGNTGELFF. Written as DNA, the CDR3 is TGTGCCAGTAGTATGATACAGGGGAACACCGGGGAGCTGTTTTTT. V usage is TRBV19 and J usage is TRBJ2-2, with a weak D call TRBD1 (6 bases). This CDR3 is built from 15 residues. Trimming shortened V by 3 bases and J by 1 base, and 9 bases separated the two germline ends. Germline values: CDR1 LNHDA, CDR2 SQIVND (reference sequence).

This chain connects TRBV14 to TRBJ2-7; tentative D call: TRBD1 (6 bases). Germline loops: CDR1 SGHDN, CDR2 FVKESK. Trimming removed 1 base at V and 6 bases at J, with 13 bases between. The CDR3 length is 14 residues. CDR3 nucleotide sequence: TGTGCCAGCAGCCAAGGCACAGGGTTTTCCGAGCAGTACTTC. This translates into CASSQGTGFSEQYF.

CDR3 DNA: TGTGCCAGCAGTTACTCGACAGCTAGCAGTTCACCCCTCCACTTT. Translated, it gives CASSYSTASSSPLHF. This chain connects TRBV6-5 to TRBJ1-6, with TRBD1 as a possible D gene (5 bases). V lost 0 bases, J lost 9 bases, and 12 bases lay in between. Germline V CDR1 and CDR2: MNHEY, SVGAGI. The CDR3 is 15 amino acids.

Ten or more counts support this clonotype. V is TRBV7-3 and J is TRBJ1-2; 12 bases fit TRBD1. The CDR3 contains 17 residues. V shed 4 bases, J shed 7 bases, and the junction held 13 bases outside the gene matches. Germline assignment: CDR1 SGHTA and CDR2 FQGTGA. The CDR3 loop reads CASSSAGTGGQTGGYTF. CDR3 in DNA: TGTGCCAGCAGCTCTGCCGGGACAGGGGGCCAGACAGGTGGCTACACCTTC.

This rearrangement joins TRBV27 to TRBJ2-5; possible D gene TRBD1, 5 bases. V lost 4 bases to trimming and J lost 5 bases, with 14 bases between them. The CDR3 is made up of 14 amino acids. Per germline, CDR1 MNHEY and CDR2 SMNVEV (reference sequence). The CDR3 loop reads CASSWAGRRETQYF. The CDR3 DNA follows: TGTGCCAGCAGTTGGGCAGGGCGACGGGAGACCCAGTACTTC.

This clonotype was recorded at least ten times. Written as DNA, the CDR3 is TGCGCCAGCAGCTTGGACAACTATGGCTACACCTTC. This codes for CASSLDNYGYTF. The gene calls are TRBV5-1 and TRBJ1-2; D ambiguous. V dropped 0 bases and J dropped 2 bases, with 2 bases sitting between them. In germline, CDR1 is SGHRS, CDR2 YFSETQ. The CDR3 spans 12 residues.